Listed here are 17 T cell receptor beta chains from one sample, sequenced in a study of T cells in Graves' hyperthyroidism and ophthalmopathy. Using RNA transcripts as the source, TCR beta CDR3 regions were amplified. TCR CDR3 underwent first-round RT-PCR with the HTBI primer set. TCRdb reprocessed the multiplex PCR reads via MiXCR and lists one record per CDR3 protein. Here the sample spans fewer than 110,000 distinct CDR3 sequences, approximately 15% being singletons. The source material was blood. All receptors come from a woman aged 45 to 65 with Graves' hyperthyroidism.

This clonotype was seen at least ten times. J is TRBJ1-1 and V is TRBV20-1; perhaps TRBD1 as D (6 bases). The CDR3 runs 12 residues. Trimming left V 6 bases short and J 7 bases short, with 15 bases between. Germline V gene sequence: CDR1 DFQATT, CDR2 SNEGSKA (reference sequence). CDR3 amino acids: CSALLGQFEAFF. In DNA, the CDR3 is TGCAGTGCCCTACTTGGACAGTTTGAAGCTTTCTTT.

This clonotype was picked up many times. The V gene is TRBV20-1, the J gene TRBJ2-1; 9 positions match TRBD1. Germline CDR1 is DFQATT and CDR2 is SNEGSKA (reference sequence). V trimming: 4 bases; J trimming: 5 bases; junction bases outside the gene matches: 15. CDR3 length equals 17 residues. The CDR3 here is CSATGTGLVQPHNEQFF. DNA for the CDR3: TGCAGTGCTACCGGGACAGGGCTCGTACAACCCCACAATGAGCAGTTCTTC.

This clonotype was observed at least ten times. CDR3 amino acids: CASRDRASSHEQYF. The CDR3 DNA sequence: TGTGCCAGCAGGGACCGAGCCTCGTCCCACGAGCAGTACTTC. The rearrangement joins TRBV2 to TRBJ2-7; D remains ambiguous. The CDR3 covers 14 residues. V was cut by 6 bases and J by 5 bases, with 17 bases left in between. CDR1 is SNHLY, CDR2 FYNNEI, per germline.

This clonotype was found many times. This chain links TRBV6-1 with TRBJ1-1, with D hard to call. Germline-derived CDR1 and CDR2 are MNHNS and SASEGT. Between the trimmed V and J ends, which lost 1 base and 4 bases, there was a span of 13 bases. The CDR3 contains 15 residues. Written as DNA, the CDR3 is TGTGCCAGCAGTGAAGATCTGGCGATGGGCACTGAAGCTTTCTTT. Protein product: CASSEDLAMGTEAFF.

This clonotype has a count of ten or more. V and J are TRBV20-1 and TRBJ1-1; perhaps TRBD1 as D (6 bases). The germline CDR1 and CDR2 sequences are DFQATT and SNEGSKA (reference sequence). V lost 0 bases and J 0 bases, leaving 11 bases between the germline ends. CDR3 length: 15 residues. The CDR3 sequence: CSARDGGHMNTEAFF. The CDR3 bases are TGCAGTGCTAGAGATGGGGGACACATGAACACTGAAGCTTTCTTT.

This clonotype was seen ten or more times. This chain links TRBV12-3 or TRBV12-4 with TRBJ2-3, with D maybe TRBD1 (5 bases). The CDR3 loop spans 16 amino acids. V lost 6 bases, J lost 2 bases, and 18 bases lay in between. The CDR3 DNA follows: TGTGCCAGCAGCATAGGGGTGTTGGTGCCCACAGATACGCAGTATTTT. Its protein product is CASSIGVLVPTDTQYF.

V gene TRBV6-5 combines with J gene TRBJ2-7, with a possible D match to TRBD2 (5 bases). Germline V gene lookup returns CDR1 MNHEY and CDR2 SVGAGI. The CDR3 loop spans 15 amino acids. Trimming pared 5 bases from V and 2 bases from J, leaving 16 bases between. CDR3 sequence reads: CASSLLGNPAYEQYF. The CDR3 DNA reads TGTGCCAGCAGTCTACTAGGGAACCCTGCCTACGAGCAGTACTTC.

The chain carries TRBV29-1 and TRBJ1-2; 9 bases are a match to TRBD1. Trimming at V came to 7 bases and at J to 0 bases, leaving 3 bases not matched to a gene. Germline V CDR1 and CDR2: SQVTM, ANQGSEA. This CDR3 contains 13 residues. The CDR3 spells CSGGQGTNYGYTF. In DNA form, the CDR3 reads TGCAGCGGGGGACAGGGAACTAACTATGGCTACACCTTC.

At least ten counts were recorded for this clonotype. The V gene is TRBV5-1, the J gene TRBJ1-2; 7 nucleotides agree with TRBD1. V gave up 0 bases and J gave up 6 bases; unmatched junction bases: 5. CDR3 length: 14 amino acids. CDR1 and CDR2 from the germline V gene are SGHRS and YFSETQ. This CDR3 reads CASSLAETGNGYTF. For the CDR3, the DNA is TGCGCCAGCAGCTTGGCCGAGACAGGGAATGGCTACACCTTC.

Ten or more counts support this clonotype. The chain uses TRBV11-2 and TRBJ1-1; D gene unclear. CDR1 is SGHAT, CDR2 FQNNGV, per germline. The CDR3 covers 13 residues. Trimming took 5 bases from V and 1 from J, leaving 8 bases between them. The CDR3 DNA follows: TGTGCCAGCAGCCCCGTGGCGAACACTGAAGCTTTCTTT. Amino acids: CASSPVANTEAFF.

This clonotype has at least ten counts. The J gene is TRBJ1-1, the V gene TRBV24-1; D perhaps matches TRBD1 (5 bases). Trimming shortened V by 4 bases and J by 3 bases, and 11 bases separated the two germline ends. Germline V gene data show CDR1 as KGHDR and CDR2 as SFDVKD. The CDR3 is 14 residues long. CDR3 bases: TGTGCCACCAGTGACGGCAGGGAGGACACTGAAGCTTTCTTT. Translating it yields CATSDGREDTEAFF.

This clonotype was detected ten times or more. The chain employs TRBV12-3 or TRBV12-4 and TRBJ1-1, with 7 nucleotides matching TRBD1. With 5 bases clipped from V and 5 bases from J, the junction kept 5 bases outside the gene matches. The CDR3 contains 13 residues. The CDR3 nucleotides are TGTGCCAGCAGTCAAAACAGGGGTACTGAAGCTTTCTTT. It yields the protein CASSQNRGTEAFF.

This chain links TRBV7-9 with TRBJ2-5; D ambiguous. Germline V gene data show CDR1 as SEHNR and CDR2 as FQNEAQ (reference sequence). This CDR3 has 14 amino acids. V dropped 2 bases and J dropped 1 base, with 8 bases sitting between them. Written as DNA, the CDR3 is TGTGCCAGCAGCTTAAAGGGTCTCCAAGAGACCCAGTACTTC. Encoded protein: CASSLKGLQETQYF.

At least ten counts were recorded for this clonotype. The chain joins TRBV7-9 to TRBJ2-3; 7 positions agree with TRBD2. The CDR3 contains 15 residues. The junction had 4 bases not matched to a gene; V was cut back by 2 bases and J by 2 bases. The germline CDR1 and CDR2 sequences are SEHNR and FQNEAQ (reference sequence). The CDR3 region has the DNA TGTGCCAGCAGCTTATCGGCGGGAGCCACAGATACGCAGTATTTT. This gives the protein CASSLSAGATDTQYF.

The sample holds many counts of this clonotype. As DNA, the CDR3 is TGTGCCAGCAGGACTAGCTTAGACTACGAGCAGTACGTC. Encoded protein: CASRTSLDYEQYV. The chain links TRBV6-1 to TRBJ2-7, with 7 bases lining up with TRBD2. V was pared by 6 bases and J by 3 bases, with 5 bases of the junction left unmatched. Germline lookup yields CDR1 MNHNS and CDR2 SASEGT. This CDR3 spans 13 amino acids.

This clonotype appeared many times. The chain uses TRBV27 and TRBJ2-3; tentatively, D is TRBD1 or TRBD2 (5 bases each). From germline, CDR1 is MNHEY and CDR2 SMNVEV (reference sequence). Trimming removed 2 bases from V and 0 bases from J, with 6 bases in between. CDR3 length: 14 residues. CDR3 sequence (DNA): TGTGCCAGCAGTTTACGGGACAGCACAGATACGCAGTATTTT. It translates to CASSLRDSTDTQYF.

The CDR3 region is CASSSGGDYAFF. The CDR3 region has the DNA TGCGCCAGCAGCTCGGGGGGGGATTATGCTTTCTTT. The V gene is TRBV5-1, the J gene TRBJ1-1, with D perhaps TRBD1 (5 bases). Trimming shortened V by 3 bases and J by 11 bases, and 14 bases separated the two germline ends. The germline gives CDR1 SGHRS, CDR2 YFSETQ. This CDR3 contains 12 residues.